A single sample gave rise to the 17 T cell receptor beta chains below, sequenced in a study of technical replicates of blood from a few donors. Using immunoSEQ multiplex PCR, the repertoire was profiled, and TCRdb retains in-frame clones only, with some absent. The table lists about 62,000 clones, roughly nine tenths of them singletons. Sequenced input: PBMCs. Source of these receptors: a human donor in good health. Some clones in this sample may be carry-over from other donors' samples.

The chain links TRBV2 to TRBJ2-7; 9 bases match TRBD1. The germline V gene has CDR1 SNHLY and CDR2 FYNNEI. The CDR3 runs to 14 residues. The trim removed 5 bases at V and 5 bases at J, leaving 7 bases unmatched. CDR3 DNA: TGTGCCAGCAGTCTGGACAGGGGTTCAAACGAGCAGTACTTC. Translating gives CASSLDRGSNEQYF. The variable domain in full, with the rest retrieved from reference TRBV2 and TRBJ2-7, is EPEVTQTPSHQVTQMGQEVILRCVPISNHLYFYWYRQILGQKVEFLVSFYNNEISEKSEIFDDQFSVERPDGSNFTLKIRSTKLEDSAMYFCASSLDRGSNEQYFGPGTRLTVT.

The genes are TRBV15 and TRBJ2-4, with 10 bases matching TRBD1. This CDR3 region has 14 residues. Germline V gene lookup returns CDR1 LNHNV and CDR2 YYDKDF (reference sequence). V gave up 5 bases and J gave up 9 bases; unmatched junction bases: 7. CDR3: CATSPGTGEGIQYF. As DNA, the CDR3 is TGTGCCACCAGCCCAGGGACAGGGGAGGGCATTCAGTACTTC.

The V and J genes are TRBV4-2 and TRBJ1-2; possibly TRBD1 for D (5 bases). The CDR3 loop spans 16 amino acids. V lost 1 base to trimming and J lost 3 bases, with 15 bases between them. Germline V gene data show CDR1 as LGHNA and CDR2 as YNFKEQ. The CDR3 sequence: CASSQGGGYSDYGYTF. Written as DNA, the CDR3 is TGTGCCAGCAGCCAAGGGGGGGGTTATTCTGACTATGGCTACACCTTC.

J is TRBJ2-1 and V is TRBV18; tentative D call: TRBD2 (5 bases). Germline V gene data show CDR1 as KGHSH and CDR2 as LQKENI. This CDR3 spans 17 amino acids. The V and J ends lost 4 bases and 5 bases respectively, with 21 bases between them. The CDR3 DNA reads as TGTGCCAGCTCACGAGTAGGGAGCTATCGGGGAGACAATGAGCAGTTCTTC. It codes for CASSRVGSYRGDNEQFF.

This sequence joins TRBV29-1 and TRBJ1-2, with TRBD1 identical over 8 bases. With 4 bases clipped from V and 6 bases from J, the junction kept 7 bases outside the gene matches. The CDR3 spans 13 residues. The germline V gene encodes CDR1 SQVTM and CDR2 ANQGSEA. CDR3 sequence: CSVAARGLDGYTF. In DNA form, the CDR3 reads TGCAGCGTTGCCGCCAGGGGGCTTGATGGCTACACCTTC.

The CDR3 loop is CASSQDYRQGNYGYTF. CDR3 DNA sequence: TGCGCCAGCAGCCAAGATTATCGGCAGGGGAACTATGGCTACACCTTC. This chain links TRBV4-3 with TRBJ1-2, with D possibly TRBD1 on 6 matching bases. The germline V and J ends were trimmed by 0 bases and 2 bases, with 13 bases remaining between them. The CDR3 length is 16 residues. Germline CDR1 and CDR2: LGHNA and YSLEER.

The rearrangement joins TRBV30 to TRBJ2-3; 10 bases match TRBD2. The CDR3 extends over 15 amino acids. Germline assignment: CDR1 GTSNPN and CDR2 SVGIG (reference sequence). The J segment lost 6 bases and the V segment lost 4 bases, leaving 10 bases of the junction unmatched. CDR3 loop: CAWIPSGRGDDTQYF. In DNA, the CDR3 is TGTGCCTGGATTCCTAGCGGGAGAGGTGATGATACGCAGTATTTT.

This chain connects TRBV12-5 to TRBJ2-1; TRBD2 aligns across 10 bases. The CDR3 loop spans 14 amino acids. The V gene's germline CDR1 is LGHNT and CDR2 FRNRAP. Germline trimming cut 6 bases from V and 8 bases from J; bases unmatched to any gene: 7. The DNA for the CDR3 is TGTGCTAGTGGACCTAGCGGGAGAGGTGATGAGCAGTTCTTC. As protein: CASGPSGRGDEQFF.

The rearrangement links TRBV6-1 to TRBJ2-1, with D perhaps matching TRBD1 (6 bases). V lost 2 bases and J lost 2, with 16 bases in between. Germline CDR1 reads MNHNS; CDR2 reads SASEGT. The length of the CDR3 is 17 residues. The CDR3: CASSERLWGPPYNEQFF. As DNA, the CDR3 is TGTGCCAGCAGTGAAAGGTTGTGGGGGCCCCCCTACAATGAGCAGTTCTTC.

The chain has TRBV7-8 and TRBJ2-5, with TRBD1 as a possible D gene (5 bases). There are 14 residues in the CDR3. V was pared by 4 bases and J by 4 bases, with 13 bases between. Germline CDR1 is SGHVS and CDR2 is FQNEAQ. Here the CDR3 reads CASSSRVPTETQYF. The DNA for the CDR3 is TGTGCCAGCAGCTCCAGGGTCCCCACAGAGACCCAGTACTTC. The full variable domain, in which reference TRBV7-8 and TRBJ2-5 provide the parts outside the CDR3, is GAGVSQSPRYKVAKRGQDVALRCDPISGHVSLFWYQQALGQGPEFLTYFQNEAQLDKSGLPSDRFFAERPEGSVSTLKIQRTQQEDSAVYLCASSSRVPTETQYFGPGTRLLVL.

This clone has just a few counts. The gene calls are TRBV7-3 and TRBJ1-1; D ambiguous. Germline CDR1 is SGHTA and CDR2 is FQGTGA. V lost 4 bases, J lost 3 bases, and 9 bases lay in between. The CDR3 spans 13 residues. CDR3 amino acids: CASSYDPDTEAFF. CDR3 nucleotide sequence: TGTGCCAGCAGCTATGATCCGGACACTGAAGCTTTCTTT.

The chain joins TRBV27 to TRBJ2-1; 8 bases are a match to TRBD1. Losses at the gene ends were 5 bases for V and 8 bases for J; bases not matched to a gene: 11. CDR1 and CDR2 from the germline V gene are MNHEY and SMNVEV (reference sequence). The CDR3 loop spans 15 amino acids. The CDR3 sequence: CASSPTPDRVDEQFF. Here the CDR3 DNA reads TGTGCCAGCAGTCCCACACCGGACAGGGTGGATGAGCAGTTCTTC.

The chain couples TRBV7-2 to TRBJ2-7; 10 bases fit TRBD1. The germline CDR1 and CDR2 sequences are SGHTA and FQGNSA. The V gene end was trimmed by 3 bases and the J gene end by 4 bases; junction bases not matched to a gene: 3. The CDR3 is 14 residues long. CDR3 residues: CASSFDRGLYEQYF. The CDR3 DNA follows: TGTGCCAGCAGCTTTGACAGGGGGCTTTACGAGCAGTACTTC.

The J gene is TRBJ1-4, the V gene TRBV29-1; 10 bases match TRBD1. Germline CDR1 reads SQVTM; CDR2 reads ANQGSEA. V lost 6 bases to trimming and J lost 8 bases; unmatched junction nucleotides: 3. CDR3 size: 12 residues. CDR3 sequence reads: CSVGTGAEKLFF. In DNA, the CDR3 is TGCAGCGTGGGGACAGGGGCCGAAAAACTGTTTTTT.

The chain recombines TRBV10-3 with TRBJ1-2, with 7 bases lining up with TRBD1. Germline loops: CDR1 ENHRY, CDR2 SYGVKD. CDR3 size: 15 residues. V lost 2 bases, J lost 0 bases, and 3 bases stayed unmatched. The CDR3 bases are TGTGCCATCAGTGAGCCAGGACAGGCTAACTATGGCTACACCTTC. It yields the protein CAISEPGQANYGYTF.

The V gene is TRBV19, the J gene TRBJ2-7, with 7 positions matching TRBD2. The CDR3 contains 14 residues. Germline-derived CDR1 and CDR2 are LNHDA and SQIVND (reference sequence). V was clipped by 2 bases and J by 2 bases; unmatched bases: 3. The CDR3 region is CASSIRGRAYEQYF. As DNA, the CDR3 is TGTGCCAGTAGTATACGGGGGAGGGCCTACGAGCAGTACTTC.

J is TRBJ2-7 and V is TRBV5-1, with D hard to call. The CDR3 spans 14 residues. V was trimmed by 0 bases and J by 4 bases, leaving 11 bases between them. Germline CDR1 reads SGHRS; CDR2 reads YFSETQ. DNA for the CDR3: TGCGCCAGCAGCTTGGACTTAAATTGGTACGAGCAGTACTTC. It yields the protein CASSLDLNWYEQYF.